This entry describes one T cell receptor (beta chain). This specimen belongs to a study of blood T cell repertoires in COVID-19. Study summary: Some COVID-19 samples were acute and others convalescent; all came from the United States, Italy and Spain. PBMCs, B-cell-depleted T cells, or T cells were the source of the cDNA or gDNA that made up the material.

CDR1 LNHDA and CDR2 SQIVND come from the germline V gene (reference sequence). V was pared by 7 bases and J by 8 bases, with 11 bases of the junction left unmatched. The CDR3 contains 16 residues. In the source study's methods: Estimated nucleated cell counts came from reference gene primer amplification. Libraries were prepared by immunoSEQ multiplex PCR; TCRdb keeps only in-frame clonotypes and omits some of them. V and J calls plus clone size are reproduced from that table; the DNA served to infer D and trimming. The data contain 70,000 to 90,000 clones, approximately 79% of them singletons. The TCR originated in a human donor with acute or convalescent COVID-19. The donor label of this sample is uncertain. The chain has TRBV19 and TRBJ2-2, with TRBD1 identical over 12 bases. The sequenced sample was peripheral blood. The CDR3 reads CASTIGTGGASGELFF. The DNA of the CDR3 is TGTGCCAGTACCATAGGGACAGGGGGCGCTTCTGGGGAGCTGTTTTTT.